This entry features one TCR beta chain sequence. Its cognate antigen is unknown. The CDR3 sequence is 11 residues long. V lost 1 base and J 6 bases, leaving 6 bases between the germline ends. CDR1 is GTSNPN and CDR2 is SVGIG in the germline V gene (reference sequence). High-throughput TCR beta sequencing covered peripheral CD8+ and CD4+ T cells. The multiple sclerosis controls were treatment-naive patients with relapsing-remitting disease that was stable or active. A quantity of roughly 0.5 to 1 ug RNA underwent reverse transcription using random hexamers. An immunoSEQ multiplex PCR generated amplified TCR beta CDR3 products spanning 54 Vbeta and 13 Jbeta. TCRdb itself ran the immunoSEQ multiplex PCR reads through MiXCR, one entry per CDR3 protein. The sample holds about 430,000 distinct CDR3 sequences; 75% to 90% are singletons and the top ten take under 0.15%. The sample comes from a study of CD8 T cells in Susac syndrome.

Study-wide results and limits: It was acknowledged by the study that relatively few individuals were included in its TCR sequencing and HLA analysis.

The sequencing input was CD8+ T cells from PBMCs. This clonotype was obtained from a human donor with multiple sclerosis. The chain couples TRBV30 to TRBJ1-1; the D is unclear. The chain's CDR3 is CAWSAEAEAFF. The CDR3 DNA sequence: TGTGCCTGGAGTGCTGAGGCTGAAGCTTTCTTT. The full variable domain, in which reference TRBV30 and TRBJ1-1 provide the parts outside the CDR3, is SQTIHQWPATLVQPVGSPLSLECTVEGTSNPNLYWYRQAAGRGLQLLFYSVGIGQISSEVPQNLSASRPQDRQFILSSKKLLLSDSGFYLCAWSAEAEAFFGQGTRLTVV.